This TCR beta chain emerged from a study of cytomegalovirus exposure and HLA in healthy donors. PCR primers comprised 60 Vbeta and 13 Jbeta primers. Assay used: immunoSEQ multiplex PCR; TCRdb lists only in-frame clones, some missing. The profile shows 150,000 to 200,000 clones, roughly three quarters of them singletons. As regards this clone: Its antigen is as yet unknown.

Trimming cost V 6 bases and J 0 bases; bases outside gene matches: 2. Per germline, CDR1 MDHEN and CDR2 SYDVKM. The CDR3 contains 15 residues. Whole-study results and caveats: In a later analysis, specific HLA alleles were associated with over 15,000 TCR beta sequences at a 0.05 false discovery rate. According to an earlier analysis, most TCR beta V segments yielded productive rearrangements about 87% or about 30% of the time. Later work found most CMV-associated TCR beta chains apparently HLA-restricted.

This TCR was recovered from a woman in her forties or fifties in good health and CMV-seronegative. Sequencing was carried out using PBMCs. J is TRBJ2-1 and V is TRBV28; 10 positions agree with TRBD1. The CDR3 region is CASRDRGSSYNEQFF. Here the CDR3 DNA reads TGTGCCAGCAGGGACAGGGGGAGCTCCTACAATGAGCAGTTCTTC.